This T cell receptor beta chain was retrieved from a study of cytomegalovirus exposure and HLA in healthy donors. Study outcomes and limitations: It was taken for granted in presence/absence analyses that sequencing depth across donors was roughly uniform. In vitro testing confirmed a few CMV-associated chains as specific for CMV antigens.

Trimming took 5 bases from V and 6 from J; bases not matched to a gene: 4. In germline, CDR1 is SQVTM, CDR2 ANQGSEA. This CDR3 comprises 13 residues. Regarding this clone: The antigen remains unidentified.

The PCR had 60 Vbeta and 13 Jbeta primers. Authors' analysis steps: There were 80 million to 95 million unique TCR beta chains by a later count, and about 12 million of them were shared. Data came from immunoSEQ multiplex PCR; TCRdb stores just in-frame clones and leaves some out. V and J calls and clone size come straight from that table; D and trimming were deduced from the DNA. This table has over 150,000 clones, approximately 84% appearing once. This receptor was taken from a boy between 2 and 10 years old in good health and CMV-seronegative. The sequenced sample was PBMCs. The chain couples TRBV29-1 to TRBJ2-7, with 13 bases lining up with TRBD2. CDR3 in DNA: TGCAGCGTTCGCGGACTAGCGGGGGTCGAGCAGTACTTC. Translating it yields CSVRGLAGVEQYF.